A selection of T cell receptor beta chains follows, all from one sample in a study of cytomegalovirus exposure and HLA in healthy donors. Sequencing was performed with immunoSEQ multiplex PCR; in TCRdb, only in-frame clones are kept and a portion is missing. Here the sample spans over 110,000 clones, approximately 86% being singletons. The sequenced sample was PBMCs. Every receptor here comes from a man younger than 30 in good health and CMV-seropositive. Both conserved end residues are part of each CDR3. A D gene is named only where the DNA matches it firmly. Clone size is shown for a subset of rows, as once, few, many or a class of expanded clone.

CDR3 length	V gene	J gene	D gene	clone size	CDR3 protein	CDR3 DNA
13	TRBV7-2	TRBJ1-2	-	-	CASSLGAEYGYTF	TGTGCCAGCAGCTTAGGGGCAGAGTATGGCTACACCTTC
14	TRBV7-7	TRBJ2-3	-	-	CASSLLAGSDTQYF	TGTGCCAGCAGCTTATTGGCCGGGTCAGATACGCAGTATTTT
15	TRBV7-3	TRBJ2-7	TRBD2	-	CASSLRAGGRYEQYF	TGTGCCAGCAGCTTAAGGGCGGGAGGTCGGTACGAGCAGTACTTC
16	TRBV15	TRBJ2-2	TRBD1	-	CATRAWTGGIGGELFF	TGTGCCACCAGGGCTTGGACAGGGGGAATCGGCGGGGAGCTGTTTTTT
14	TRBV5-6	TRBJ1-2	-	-	CASSSFISNYGYTF	TGTGCCAGCAGCTCCTTCATCAGTAACTATGGCTACACCTTC
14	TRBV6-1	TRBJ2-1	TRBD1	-	CASKGTGGVREQFF	TGTGCCAGCAAGGGGACAGGGGGTGTTCGTGAGCAGTTCTTC
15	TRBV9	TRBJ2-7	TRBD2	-	CASSAEASGRREQYF	TGTGCCAGCAGCGCGGAGGCTAGCGGGAGACGCGAGCAGTACTTC
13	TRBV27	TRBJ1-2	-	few	CASSLSTGYGYTF	TGTGCCAGCAGTTTATCTACAGGGTATGGCTACACCTTC
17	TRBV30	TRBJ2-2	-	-	CAWSSPVVGGPTGELFF	TGTGCCTGGAGTTCCCCCGTGGTGGGGGGGCCGACCGGGGAGCTGTTTTTT
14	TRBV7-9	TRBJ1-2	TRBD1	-	CASSSRDSNYGYTF	TGTGCCAGCAGCTCCCGGGACAGCAACTATGGCTACACCTTC
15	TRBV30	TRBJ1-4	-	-	CAWSVRRGTNEKLFF	TGTGCCTGGAGTGTACGTAGGGGCACTAATGAAAAACTGTTTTTT
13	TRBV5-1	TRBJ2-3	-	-	CASGATSTDTQYF	TGCGCCAGCGGAGCAACTAGCACAGATACGCAGTATTTT
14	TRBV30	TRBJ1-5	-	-	CAWSQIDRNQPQHF	TGTGCCTGGAGTCAAATTGACAGAAACCAGCCCCAGCATTTT
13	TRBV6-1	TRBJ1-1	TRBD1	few	CASHTGEVTEAFF	TGTGCCAGCCATACAGGGGAAGTCACTGAAGCTTTCTTT
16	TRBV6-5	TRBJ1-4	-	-	CASSYSGPRAGEKLFF	TGTGCCAGCAGTTACTCGGGGCCCCGTGCCGGTGAAAAACTGTTTTTT
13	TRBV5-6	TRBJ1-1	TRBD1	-	CASSGTGGTEAFF	TGTGCCAGCAGCGGGACAGGTGGGACTGAAGCTTTCTTT
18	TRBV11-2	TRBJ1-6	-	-	CASSFEKGRTSNNSPLHF	TGTGCCAGCAGCTTCGAGAAGGGGAGGACGTCCAATAATTCACCCCTCCACTTT
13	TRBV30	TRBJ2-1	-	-	CAWSVGGGFEQFF	TGTGCCTGGAGTGTAGGAGGGGGCTTCGAGCAGTTCTTC
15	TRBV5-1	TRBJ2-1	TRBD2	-	CASSLAPGGNNEQFF	TGCGCCAGCAGCTTGGCTCCGGGGGGGAACAATGAGCAGTTCTTC
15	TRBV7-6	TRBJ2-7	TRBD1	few	CASSLEQGATYEQYF	TGTGCCAGCAGCTTGGAACAGGGGGCAACCTACGAGCAGTACTTC
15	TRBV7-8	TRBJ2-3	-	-	CASSFLGGRGGTQYF	TGTGCCAGCAGCTTTTTGGGGGGGCGCGGAGGTACGCAGTATTTT
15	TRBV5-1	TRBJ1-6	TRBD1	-	CASSPSGQGDSPLHF	TGCGCCAGCAGCCCTAGTGGACAGGGAGATTCACCCCTCCACTTT
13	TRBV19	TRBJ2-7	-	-	CASSIGTQYEQYF	TGTGCCAGTAGTATAGGGACACAATACGAGCAGTACTTC
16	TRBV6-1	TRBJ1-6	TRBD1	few	CASSAYRGSVDSPLHF	TGTGCCAGCAGTGCGTACAGGGGGAGTGTTGATTCACCCCTCCACTTT
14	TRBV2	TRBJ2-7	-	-	CASRPRGRSYEQYF	TGTGCCAGCAGACCCAGGGGTAGGTCCTACGAGCAGTACTTC
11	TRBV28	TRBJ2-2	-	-	CASSAGGELFF	TGTGCCAGCAGTGCAGGCGGGGAGCTGTTTTTT
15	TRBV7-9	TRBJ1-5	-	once	CASSSTGDSNQPQHF	TGTGCCAGCAGCTCCACCGGGGATAGCAATCAGCCCCAGCATTTT
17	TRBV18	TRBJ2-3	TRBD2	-	CASSAGTSGRRADTQYF	TGTGCCAGCTCAGCCGGGACTAGCGGAAGACGCGCAGATACGCAGTATTTT
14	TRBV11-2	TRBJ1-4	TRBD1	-	CASSSGQTNEKLFF	TGTGCCAGCAGCTCGGGACAGACTAATGAAAAACTGTTTTTT
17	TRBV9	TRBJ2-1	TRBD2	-	CASSPPGLAGGINEQFF	TGTGCCAGCAGCCCCCCGGGGCTAGCGGGAGGGATCAATGAGCAGTTCTTC
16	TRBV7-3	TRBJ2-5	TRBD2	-	CASSPRGSGRVETQYF	TGTGCCAGCAGCCCTAGGGGTAGCGGGAGGGTAGAGACCCAGTACTTC
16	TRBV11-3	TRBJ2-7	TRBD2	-	CASSPRLAGDTYEQYF	TGTGCCAGCAGCCCCAGACTAGCGGGCGATACCTACGAGCAGTACTTC
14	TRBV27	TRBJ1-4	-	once	CAPLRGGKKEKLFF	TGTGCCCCGCTTAGGGGGGGTAAAAAGGAAAAACTGTTTTTT
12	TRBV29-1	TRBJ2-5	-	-	CSVLQGGETQYF	TGCAGCGTTCTACAGGGAGGGGAGACCCAGTACTTC
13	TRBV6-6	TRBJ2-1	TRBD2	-	CASSRRGGDEQFF	TGTGCCAGCAGTCGTCGGGGGGGCGATGAGCAGTTCTTC
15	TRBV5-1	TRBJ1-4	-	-	CASSLEVGRGEKLFF	TGCGCCAGCAGCTTGGAAGTCGGCCGAGGAGAAAAACTGTTTTTT
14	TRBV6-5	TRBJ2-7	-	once	CASSSSPAANEQYF	TGTGCCAGCAGTTCCAGCCCGGCGGCCAACGAGCAGTACTTC
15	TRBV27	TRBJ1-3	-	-	CASSLGRGGGNTIYF	TGTGCCAGCAGTTTAGGCAGGGGCGGTGGAAACACCATATATTTT
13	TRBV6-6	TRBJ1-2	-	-	CASSYVRNYGYTF	TGTGCCAGCAGTTACGTGAGGAACTATGGCTACACCTTC
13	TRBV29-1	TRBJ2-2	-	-	CSVITANTGELFF	TGCAGCGTTATTACAGCGAACACCGGGGAGCTGTTTTTT
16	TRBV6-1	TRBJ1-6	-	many	CASREGAARWISPLHF	TGTGCCAGCAGAGAAGGGGCAGCCCGGTGGATTTCACCCCTCCACTTT
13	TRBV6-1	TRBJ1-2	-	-	CASRALQHYGYTF	TGTGCCAGCAGGGCGTTACAGCACTATGGCTACACCTTC
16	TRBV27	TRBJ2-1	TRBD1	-	CASSFVRTGGYNEQFF	TGTGCCAGCAGTTTTGTGAGGACAGGGGGGTACAATGAGCAGTTCTTC
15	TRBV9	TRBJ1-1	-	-	CASSVAFRVYTEAFF	TGTGCCAGCAGCGTAGCCTTCCGTGTTTACACTGAAGCTTTCTTT
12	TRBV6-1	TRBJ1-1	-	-	CASSEQGIKAFF	TGTGCCAGCAGTGAACAGGGAATAAAAGCTTTCTTT
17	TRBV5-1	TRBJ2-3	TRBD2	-	CASSYTPGLAGRNTQYF	TGCGCCAGCAGCTACACCCCGGGACTAGCGGGACGAAATACGCAGTATTTT
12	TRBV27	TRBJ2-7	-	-	CASHRVPYEQYF	TGTGCCAGCCACAGGGTCCCCTACGAGCAGTACTTC
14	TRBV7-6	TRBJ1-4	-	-	CASSSTVGVEKLFF	TGTGCCAGCAGCTCGACAGTAGGAGTGGAAAAACTGTTTTTT